Presented here are 2 T cell receptor beta chains from one specimen sequenced in a study of cytomegalovirus exposure and HLA in healthy donors. Assay: immunoSEQ multiplex PCR; the TCRdb copy retains only in-frame clones and omits some. The repertoire holds approximately 220,000 clones, with about 90% as singletons. Sequencing was done on a sample of PBMCs. The receptor source for this set is a woman aged 18-35 years in good health and CMV-seronegative.

This chain connects TRBV10-3 to TRBJ2-7; 12 nucleotides line up with TRBD1. This CDR3 contains 17 residues. CDR1 is ENHRY and CDR2 is SYGVKD in the germline V gene. The ends lost 0 bases at V and 5 bases at J; junction bases unmatched: 8. CDR3 sequence (DNA): TGTGCCATCAGTGAGTCCCCGCGGGGACAGGGGGCGCACGAGCAGTACTTC. The encoded protein is CAISESPRGQGAHEQYF.

The rearrangement joins TRBV4-1 to TRBJ2-5, with 9 nucleotides matching TRBD2. Germline V gene data show CDR1 as MGHRA and CDR2 as YSYEKL. The CDR3 spans 17 residues. Unmatched junction bases numbered 6, after V lost 0 bases and J lost 1 base. The CDR3 DNA follows: TGCGCCAGCAGCCAAGATGAAGCTAGCGGGGCCCAAGAGACCCAGTACTTC. Protein sequence: CASSQDEASGAQETQYF.